Given below is one TCR beta chain in context. This record comes from a study of blood T cell repertoires in COVID-19. TCRdb keeps only in-frame clones here, not all; method: immunoSEQ multiplex PCR. The sample records under 150,000 clones, 88% being singletons. There are 15 residues in the CDR3. With 5 bases removed from V and 1 base from J, the gap between germline ends came to 14 bases. The V gene's germline CDR1 is SGHVS and CDR2 FNYEAQ. The sample taken for sequencing was peripheral blood. The origin of this receptor is a human donor in a cohort sampled during active COVID-19. The rearrangement joins TRBV7-6 to TRBJ1-1; tentative D call: TRBD1 (6 bases). The CDR3 sequence: CASSEHRESNTEAFF. DNA of the CDR3: TGTGCCAGCAGCGAGCACAGGGAATCGAACACTGAAGCTTTCTTT.